The clone carrying this TCR beta chain turned up a few times. The antigen remains unidentified. Germline values: CDR1 DFQATT, CDR2 SNEGSKA (reference sequence). The CDR3 spans 13 residues. V lost 6 bases, J lost 4 bases, and 12 bases lay in between. The time point is: sample taken at primary tumor resection. The record originates from a study of spatial heterogeneity in lung cancer. Study-level information: Across the raw uncorrected reads, a unique TCR and UMI combination was observed, on average, more than ten times. General observations from the study: Blood contained ubiquitous expanded tumor TCRs more at resection than at follow-up.

TCRdb re-called the 5' RACE reads with MiXCR, one entry per CDR3 protein. The sample carries about 45,000 distinct CDR3 sequences, roughly an eighth recorded once. Material: PBMCs, obtained at surgery. This TCR was sampled from a male donor with early-stage non-small cell lung cancer. This chain links TRBV20-1 with TRBJ1-4; D remains ambiguous. CDR3 DNA sequence: TGCAGTGCCCCCCCAGACGGTAATGAAAAACTGTTTTTT. It codes for CSAPPDGNEKLFF.